What follows are 10 T cell receptor beta chains derived from one specimen sequenced in a study of blood T cell repertoires in COVID-19. Measured with immunoSEQ multiplex PCR; TCRdb has only the in-frame clones, and not every one. The sample has hundreds of thousands of clones; roughly nine tenths are singletons. The specimen sequenced was peripheral blood. The receptors were gathered from a man between 60 and 75 years old with COVID-19, enrolled during active disease.

The chain employs TRBV5-6 and TRBJ1-3; D gene ambiguous. This CDR3 contains 14 residues. Trimming removed 5 bases at V and 2 bases at J, with 11 bases between. Germline V gene data show CDR1 as SGHDT and CDR2 as YYEEEE. For the CDR3, the DNA is TGTGCCAGCAGTGTAGGCCGGGCTGGAAACACCATATATTTT. Encoded protein: CASSVGRAGNTIYF.

This chain uses TRBV28 with TRBJ2-1; D possibly corresponds to TRBD2 (6 bases). The CDR3 loop spans 14 amino acids. Per the germline V gene, CDR1 is MDHEN and CDR2 is SYDVKM. V lost 5 bases and J lost 8, with 16 bases in between. DNA for the CDR3: TGTGCCAGCAGTCCGGGACTTGAGGGATATGAGCAGTTCTTC. It codes for CASSPGLEGYEQFF.

V and J are TRBV6-2 or TRBV6-3 and TRBJ2-1; 8 positions match TRBD1. Germline CDR1 reads MNHEY; CDR2 reads SVGEGT. The CDR3 totals 17 residues. J gave up 0 bases and V 2 bases, and 6 bases lay outside the gene matches. The CDR3 loop reads CASSYGRGHSSYNEQFF. The CDR3 bases are TGTGCCAGCAGTTACGGCAGGGGGCATAGCTCCTACAATGAGCAGTTCTTC.

The genes are TRBV12-3 or TRBV12-4 and TRBJ1-2, with TRBD1 matching over 9 bases. The CDR3 is 13 residues long. V lost 3 bases to trimming and J lost 8 bases; unmatched junction nucleotides: 4. CDR3: CASSFGTGLGYTF. The CDR3 bases are TGTGCCAGCAGTTTTGGGACAGGGTTAGGCTACACCTTC.

The table lists this clone with a count of one. J is TRBJ2-2 and V is TRBV30; 11 positions match TRBD2. Germline V gene lookup returns CDR1 GTSNPN and CDR2 SVGIG (reference sequence). V shed 5 bases, J shed 2 bases, and the junction held 10 bases outside the gene matches. The CDR3 sequence is 17 residues long. CDR3 sequence (DNA): TGTGCCTGGGCCGGACTAGCGGGCTCCCTTAACACCGGGGAGCTGTTTTTT. It yields the protein CAWAGLAGSLNTGELFF.

The chain couples TRBV7-8 to TRBJ2-2; D is perhaps TRBD1 (7 bases). Between the trimmed V and J ends, which lost 5 bases and 6 bases, there was a span of 16 bases. The CDR3 runs to 15 residues. Germline assignment: CDR1 SGHVS and CDR2 FQNEAQ. Here the CDR3 reads CASSIGGGQAGELFF. The CDR3 DNA follows: TGTGCCAGCAGCATTGGAGGGGGCCAGGCCGGGGAGCTGTTTTTT.

This chain joins TRBV7-8 and TRBJ1-1; no clear D. This CDR3 is 14 amino acids long. The germline V gene encodes CDR1 SGHVS and CDR2 FQNEAQ. The ends were cut back, 0 bases at V and 1 base at J, with 6 bases in the middle. The CDR3 sequence is CASSLATGNTEAFF. CDR3 bases: TGTGCCAGCAGCTTAGCGACGGGGAACACTGAAGCTTTCTTT.

On this clone: An end of the junction does not agree with germline; a read error may underlie this. The chain uses TRBV10-3 and TRBJ2-5, with D possibly matching TRBD2 (7 bases). The CDR3 has 14 residues. CDR1 ENHRY and CDR2 SYGVKD come from the germline V gene. The CDR3 sequence is CATLLGGDQDTQYF. CDR3 DNA: TGTGCCACGCTTTTAGGGGGGGACCAAGATACCCAGTACTTC.

This chain connects TRBV6-5 to TRBJ2-7, with TRBD1 identical over 8 bases. CDR3 length equals 15 residues. With 1 base clipped from V and 2 bases from J, the junction kept 4 bases outside the gene matches. Germline CDR1 and CDR2: MNHEY and SVGAGI. Here the CDR3 DNA reads TGTGCCAGCAGTTACTTGGCAGGGGGCACCTACGAGCAGTACTTC. Amino acid sequence: CASSYLAGGTYEQYF.

This clone is a singleton in its sample. This sequence joins TRBV10-3 and TRBJ2-7; TRBD1 matches 8 bases. This CDR3 is 15 amino acids long. After removal of 0 bases from V and 2 bases from J, the junction contained 3 bases not matched to a gene. Germline V gene lookup returns CDR1 ENHRY and CDR2 SYGVKD. This chain's CDR3 is CAISESGTGAYEQYF. The DNA for the CDR3 is TGTGCCATCAGTGAGTCCGGGACAGGAGCCTACGAGCAGTACTTC.